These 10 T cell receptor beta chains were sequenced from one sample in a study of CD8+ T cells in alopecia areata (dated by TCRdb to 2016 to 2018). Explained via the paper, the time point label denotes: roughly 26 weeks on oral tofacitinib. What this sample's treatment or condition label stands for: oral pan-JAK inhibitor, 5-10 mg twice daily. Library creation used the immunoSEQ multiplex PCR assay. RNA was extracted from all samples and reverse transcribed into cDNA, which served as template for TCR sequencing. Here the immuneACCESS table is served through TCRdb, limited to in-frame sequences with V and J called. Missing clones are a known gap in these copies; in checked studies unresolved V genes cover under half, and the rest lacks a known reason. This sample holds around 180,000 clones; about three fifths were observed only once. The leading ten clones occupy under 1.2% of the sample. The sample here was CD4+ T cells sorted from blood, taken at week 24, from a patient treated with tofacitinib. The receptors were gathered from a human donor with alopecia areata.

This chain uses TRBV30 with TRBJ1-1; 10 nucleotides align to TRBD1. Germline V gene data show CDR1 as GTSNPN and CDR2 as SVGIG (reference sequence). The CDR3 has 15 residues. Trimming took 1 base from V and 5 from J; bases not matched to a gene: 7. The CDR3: CAWSGAMDRGTEAFF. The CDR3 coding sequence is TGTGCCTGGAGTGGGGCAATGGACAGGGGGACTGAAGCTTTCTTT. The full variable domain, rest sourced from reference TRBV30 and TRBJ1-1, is SQTIHQWPATLVQPVGSPLSLECTVEGTSNPNLYWYRQAAGRGLQLLFYSVGIGQISSEVPQNLSASRPQDRQFILSSKKLLLSDSGFYLCAWSGAMDRGTEAFFGQGTRLTVV.

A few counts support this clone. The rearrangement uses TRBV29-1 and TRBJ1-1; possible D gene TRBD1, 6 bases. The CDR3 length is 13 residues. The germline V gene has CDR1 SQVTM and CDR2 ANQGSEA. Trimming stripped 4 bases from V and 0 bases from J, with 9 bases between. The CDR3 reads CSVARGLNTEAFF. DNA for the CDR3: TGCAGCGTTGCCAGGGGTTTGAACACTGAAGCTTTCTTT. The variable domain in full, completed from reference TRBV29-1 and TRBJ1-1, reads SAVISQKPSRDICQRGTSLTIQCQVDSQVTMMFWYRQQPGQSLTLIATANQGSEATYESGFVIDKFPISRPNLTFSTLTVSNMSPEDSSIYLCSVARGLNTEAFFGQGTRLTVV.

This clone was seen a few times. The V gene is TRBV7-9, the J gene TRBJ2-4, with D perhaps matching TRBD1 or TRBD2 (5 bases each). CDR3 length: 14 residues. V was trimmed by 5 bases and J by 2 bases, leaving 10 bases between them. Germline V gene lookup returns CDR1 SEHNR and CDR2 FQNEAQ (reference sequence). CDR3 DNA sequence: TGTGCCAGCAGCCATCCGGGACCCAAAAACATTCAGTACTTC. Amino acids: CASSHPGPKNIQYF.

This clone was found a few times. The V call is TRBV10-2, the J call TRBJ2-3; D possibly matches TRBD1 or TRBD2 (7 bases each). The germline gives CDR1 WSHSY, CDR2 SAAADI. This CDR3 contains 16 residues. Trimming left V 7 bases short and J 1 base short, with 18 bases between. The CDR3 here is CASTPQGGPGTDTQYF. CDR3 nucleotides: TGCGCCAGCACTCCCCAGGGGGGGCCAGGCACAGATACGCAGTATTTT.

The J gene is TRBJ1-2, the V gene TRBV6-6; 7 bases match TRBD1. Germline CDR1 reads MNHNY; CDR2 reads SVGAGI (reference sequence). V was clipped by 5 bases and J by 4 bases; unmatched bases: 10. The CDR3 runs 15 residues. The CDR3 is CASSPNDREGYGYTF. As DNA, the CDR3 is TGTGCCAGCAGTCCTAATGACAGGGAAGGCTATGGCTACACCTTC.

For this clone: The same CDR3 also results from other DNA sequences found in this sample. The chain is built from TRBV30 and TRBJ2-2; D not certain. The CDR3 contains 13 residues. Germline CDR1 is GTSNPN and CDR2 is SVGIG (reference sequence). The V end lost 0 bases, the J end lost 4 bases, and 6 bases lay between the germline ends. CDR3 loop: CAWSVRSTGELFF. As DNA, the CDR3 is TGTGCCTGGAGTGTAAGGAGCACCGGGGAGCTGTTTTTT.

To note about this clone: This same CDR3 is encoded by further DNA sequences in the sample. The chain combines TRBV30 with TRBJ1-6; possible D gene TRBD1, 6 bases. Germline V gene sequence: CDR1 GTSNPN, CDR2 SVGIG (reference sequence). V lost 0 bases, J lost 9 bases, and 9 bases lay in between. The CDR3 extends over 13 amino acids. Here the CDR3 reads CAWSVQGRSPLHF. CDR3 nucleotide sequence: TGTGCCTGGAGTGTACAGGGACGTTCACCCCTCCACTTT.

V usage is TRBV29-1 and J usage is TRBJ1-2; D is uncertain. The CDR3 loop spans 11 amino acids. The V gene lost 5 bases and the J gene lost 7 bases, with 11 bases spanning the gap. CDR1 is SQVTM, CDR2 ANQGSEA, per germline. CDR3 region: CSVSGIGGYTF. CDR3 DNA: TGCAGCGTTTCTGGCATCGGTGGCTACACCTTC.

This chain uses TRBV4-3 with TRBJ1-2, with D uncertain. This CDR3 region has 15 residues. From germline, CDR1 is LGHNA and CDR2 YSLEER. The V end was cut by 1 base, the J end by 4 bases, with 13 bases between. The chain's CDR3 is CASSQVPDPSYGYTF. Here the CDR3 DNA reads TGCGCCAGCAGCCAAGTCCCGGACCCTAGCTATGGCTACACCTTC.

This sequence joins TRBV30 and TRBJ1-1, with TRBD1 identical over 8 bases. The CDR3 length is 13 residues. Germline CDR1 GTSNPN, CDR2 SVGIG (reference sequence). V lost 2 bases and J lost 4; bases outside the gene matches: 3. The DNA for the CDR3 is TGTGCCTGGAGTAAAACAGGGGGCACTGAAGCTTTCTTT. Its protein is CAWSKTGGTEAFF.